This T cell receptor (beta chain) was recovered during a study of CD8+ T cells in alopecia areata. Whole-study results and caveats: Tissue-resident alphabeta T cells belonging to normal skin likewise get sequenced within scalp specimens.

Sequencing templates came from extracted RNA that was reverse transcribed into cDNA. The data were produced by immunoSEQ multiplex PCR, yet TCRdb's version contains in-frame clones alone and is incomplete. The data hold some 120,000 clones, with around 50% observed a single time. In its sample, this clone was seen a few times. What it binds is unknown. The CDR3 is made up of 12 amino acids. Germline values: CDR1 MDHEN, CDR2 SYDVKM. Trimming removed 3 bases at V and 7 bases at J, with 8 bases between. This chain joins TRBV28 and TRBJ2-3; possible D gene TRBD2, 5 bases. This clonotype originated in a human donor with alopecia areata. Sequenced: NKG2D-low CD8+ T cells sorted from blood. The DNA of the CDR3 is TGTGCCAGCAGTTTCGACTACCATACGCAGTATTTT. It codes for CASSFDYHTQYF.